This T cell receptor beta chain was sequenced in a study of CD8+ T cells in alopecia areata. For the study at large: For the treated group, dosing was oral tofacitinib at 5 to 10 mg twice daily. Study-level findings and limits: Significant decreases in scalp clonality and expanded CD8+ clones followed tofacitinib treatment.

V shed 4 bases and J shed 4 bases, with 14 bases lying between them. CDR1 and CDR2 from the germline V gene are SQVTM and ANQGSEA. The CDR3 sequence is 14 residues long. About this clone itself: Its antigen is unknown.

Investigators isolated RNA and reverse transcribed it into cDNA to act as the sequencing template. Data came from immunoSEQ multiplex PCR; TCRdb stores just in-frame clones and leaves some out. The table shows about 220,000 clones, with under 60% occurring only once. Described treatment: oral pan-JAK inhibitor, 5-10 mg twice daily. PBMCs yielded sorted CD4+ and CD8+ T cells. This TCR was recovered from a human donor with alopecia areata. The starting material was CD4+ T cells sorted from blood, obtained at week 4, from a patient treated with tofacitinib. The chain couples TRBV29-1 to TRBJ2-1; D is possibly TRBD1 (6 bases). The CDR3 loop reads CSVGGTPGYNEQFF. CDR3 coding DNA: TGCAGCGTTGGGGGGACACCGGGGTACAATGAGCAGTTCTTC.